This T cell receptor beta chain was found in a study of cytotoxic CD8 clonotypes in ibrutinib-treated CLL. The CDR3 loop spans 14 amino acids. The germline V gene encodes CDR1 MRHNA and CDR2 SNTAGT. The ends were cut back, 6 bases at V and 0 bases at J, with 11 bases in the middle. Clones were sequenced by immunoSEQ multiplex PCR, and TCRdb holds only the in-frame ones, with some missing. The sample yields about 16,000 clones, 68% seen once. The sequence was obtained from a human donor with chronic lymphocytic leukemia. Material: PBMCs, obtained before ibrutinib treatment. This sequence joins TRBV6-4 and TRBJ1-1; no firm D call. The CDR3 nucleotides read TGTGCCAGCAGAAAAGAGGAAATGAACACTGAAGCTTTCTTT. Translation: CASRKEEMNTEAFF.